What follows describes a single T cell receptor beta chain. Its target is unknown. The data were obtained in a study of neurological immune-mediated disorders. The V gene lost 4 bases and the J gene lost 7 bases, with 10 bases spanning the gap. The CDR3 has 12 residues. Germline CDR1 is GTSNPN and CDR2 is SVGIG (reference sequence). The cDNA was synthesized by means of template-switch 5'RACE, which was carried out with 10-nucleotide random UMIs. Via MiXCR, TCRdb re-called the 5' RACE reads, giving one row per CDR3 protein. Here the sample spans more than 35,000 distinct CDR3 sequences, 10% being singletons. Points from the study as a whole: The study found no CDR3 amino acid sequences shared by expanded clones across subjects, suggesting private repertoires in all groups.

The V gene is TRBV30, the J gene TRBJ2-2; D not certain. This receptor was obtained from a woman in her 30s with HTLV-1-associated myelopathy (HAM/TSP). The source material was PBMCs. Written as DNA, the CDR3 is TGTGCCTGGATTTCGGGCCGCGGGGAGCTGTTTTTT. This translates into CAWISGRGELFF.